The 10 T cell receptor beta chains below were found in one sample sequenced in a study of PD-1 blockade in classical Hodgkin lymphoma. The time point denotes: cycle 4 day 1 (C4D1), after five to seven weeks of nivolumab. With no exception, relapse followed autologous stem cell transplantation in all patients, and brentuximab vedotin exposure varied. Only in-frame clones appear in the TCRdb table, and some are missing; sequencing was by immunoSEQ multiplex PCR. Among 50,000 or so clones, 85% to 90% were seen once, and the ten largest hold about 15%. Here the sequenced sample was peripheral blood mononuclear cells (PBMCs), taken before the fourth cycle of nivolumab. The receptor source for this set is a human donor with classical Hodgkin lymphoma.

The chain employs TRBV28 and TRBJ2-7; the D gene is possibly TRBD2 (6 bases). The V end was cut by 6 bases, the J end by 3 bases, with 21 bases between. This CDR3 contains 16 residues. Per the germline V gene, CDR1 is MDHEN and CDR2 is SYDVKM. CDR3 DNA sequence: TGTGCCAGCAGACCTCTGGGGTCGGGCGGGAACTACGAGCAGTACTTC. It yields the protein CASRPLGSGGNYEQYF.

This clone was recorded only once. V and J are TRBV6-5 and TRBJ2-2, with 8 nucleotides matching TRBD1. Germline CDR1 MNHEY, CDR2 SVGAGI. CDR3 length equals 15 residues. V lost 8 bases, J lost 5 bases, and 10 bases stayed unmatched. CDR3 loop: CASGNRGRGTGELFF. Written as DNA, the CDR3 is TGTGCCAGCGGAAACAGGGGGAGAGGAACCGGGGAGCTGTTTTTT.

The chain uses TRBV28 and TRBJ1-5; D remains ambiguous. Germline CDR1 is MDHEN and CDR2 is SYDVKM. The CDR3 runs to 14 residues. Trimming cost V 7 bases and J 1 base, with 11 bases left between them. CDR3 DNA sequence: TGTGCCAGCACATTGGGGTCGAGCAATCAGCCCCAGCATTTT. Protein: CASTLGSSNQPQHF.

V gene TRBV28 combines with J gene TRBJ2-1; 11 positions match TRBD2. Trimming removed 5 bases from V and 9 bases from J; junction bases left unmatched: 9. CDR3 size: 15 residues. Germline CDR1 MDHEN, CDR2 SYDVKM. CDR3 in DNA: TGTGCCAGCAGTCCCCTACTAGCGGGAGTGGTTGAGCAGTTCTTC. Residues: CASSPLLAGVVEQFF.

This rearrangement joins TRBV7-3 to TRBJ2-2, with D uncertain. Germline lookup yields CDR1 SGHTA and CDR2 FQGTGA. Trimming took 1 base from V and 0 from J, leaving 9 bases between them. This CDR3 has 16 residues. For the CDR3, the DNA is TGTGCCAGCAGCTTAAGTTGGAGAGCGAACACCGGGGAGCTGTTTTTT. Translated, it gives CASSLSWRANTGELFF.

The genes are TRBV28 and TRBJ1-1, with D perhaps TRBD1 (6 bases). Germline CDR1 and CDR2: MDHEN and SYDVKM. The V gene lost 6 bases and the J gene lost 2 bases, with 10 bases spanning the gap. CDR3 length equals 13 residues. This CDR3 is CASRRTVNTEAFF. The DNA for the CDR3 is TGTGCCAGCAGGAGGACAGTAAACACTGAAGCTTTCTTT.

The J gene is TRBJ1-1, the V gene TRBV28; 7 nucleotides agree with TRBD1. The length of the CDR3 is 15 residues. CDR1 and CDR2 from the germline V gene are MDHEN and SYDVKM. V trimming: 5 bases; J trimming: 10 bases; junction bases outside the gene matches: 16. CDR3 sequence reads: CASSHGQAGGGVAFF. The CDR3 DNA reads TGTGCCAGCAGTCATGGACAGGCGGGGGGGGGTGTAGCTTTCTTT.

The chain uses TRBV5-1 and TRBJ2-5; D remains unclear. This CDR3 has 13 amino acids. The ends were cut back, 0 bases at V and 5 bases at J, with 8 bases in the middle. CDR1 is SGHRS, CDR2 YFSETQ, per germline. CDR3 amino acids: CASSLVGMETQYF. The CDR3 DNA follows: TGCGCCAGCAGCTTGGTAGGGATGGAGACCCAGTACTTC.

The J gene is TRBJ2-7, the V gene TRBV4-1; weak D call: TRBD1 (6 bases). The germline CDR1 and CDR2 sequences are MGHRA and YSYEKL. The CDR3 runs 16 residues. V was shortened by 2 bases and J by 1 base, with 15 bases between the two germline ends. CDR3 nucleotide sequence: TGCGCCAGCAGCCAACCACTACAGGGTGGATCCTACGAGCAGTACTTC. Residues: CASSQPLQGGSYEQYF.

V is TRBV28 and J is TRBJ2-1, with no clear D. Germline V CDR1 and CDR2: MDHEN, SYDVKM. CDR3 size: 16 residues. V was cut by 3 bases and J by 1 base, with 13 bases left in between. CDR3: CASSLGLAESYNEQFF. For the CDR3, the DNA is TGTGCCAGCAGTTTGGGTTTAGCAGAGTCCTACAATGAGCAGTTCTTC.